This entry features one T cell receptor (beta chain) sequence. The antigen is not known. This sample stems from a study of CD8 T cells in ankylosing spondylitis. Study-level results: Earlier studies detected some motif variants in reactive arthritis synovial fluid and blood. Disease-associated clonotypes exhibited CD8+ identity and were relatively infrequent in peripheral blood. A motif of roughly 8 highly homologous TCR beta variants was seen as apparently characteristic of ankylosing spondylitis blood.

The germline V gene has CDR1 MNHEY and CDR2 SMNVEV (reference sequence). The CDR3 is 14 residues long. Trimming shortened V by 5 bases and J by 2 bases, and 12 bases separated the two germline ends. TCR beta libraries were made by quantitative 5'-RACE with molecular barcodes. TCRdb called the 5' RACE reads again in MiXCR, with one record for every CDR3 protein. The table shows about 450,000 distinct CDR3 sequences, with 25% to 30% occurring only once. The clonotype comes from a male donor with ankylosing spondylitis. The genes are TRBV27 and TRBJ1-2, with a possible D match to TRBD1 (6 bases). The sample comprised blood, either unsorted or a sorted T cell fraction (not recorded which). CDR3 DNA: TGTGCCAGCAGTGAACAGGGAGAGAACTATGGCTACACCTTC. It translates to CASSEQGENYGYTF.